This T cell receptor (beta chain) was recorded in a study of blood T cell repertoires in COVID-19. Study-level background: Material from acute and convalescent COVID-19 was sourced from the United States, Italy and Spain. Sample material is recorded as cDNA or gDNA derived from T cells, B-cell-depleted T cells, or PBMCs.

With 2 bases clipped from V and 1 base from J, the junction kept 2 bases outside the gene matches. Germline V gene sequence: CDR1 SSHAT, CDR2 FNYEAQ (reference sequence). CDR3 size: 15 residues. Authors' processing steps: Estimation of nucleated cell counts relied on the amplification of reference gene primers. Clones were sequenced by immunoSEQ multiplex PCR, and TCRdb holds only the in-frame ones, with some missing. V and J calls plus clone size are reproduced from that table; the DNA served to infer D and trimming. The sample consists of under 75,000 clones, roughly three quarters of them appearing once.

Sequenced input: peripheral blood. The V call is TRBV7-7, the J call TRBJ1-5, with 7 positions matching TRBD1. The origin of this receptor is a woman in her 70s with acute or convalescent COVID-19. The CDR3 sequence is CASSLCRGSNQPQHF. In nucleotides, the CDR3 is TGTGCCAGCAGCTTATGCAGGGGGAGCAATCAGCCCCAGCATTTT.